The source of this T cell receptor beta chain is a study of glioma-infiltrating T cells after dendritic cell vaccination. Time point denoted: after dendritic cell vaccination, including at tumor progression/relapse. No glioblastoma patient carried an isocitrate dehydrogenase mutation. The germline gives CDR1 LGHNA, CDR2 YNFKEQ. Trimming left V 7 bases short and J 2 bases short, with 21 bases between. The CDR3 sequence is 16 residues long. The PCR used 60 V beta and 13 J beta primers. TCRdb's copy holds only in-frame clones and misses some; the assay was immunoSEQ multiplex PCR. The table shows approximately 50,000 clones, with roughly 90% occurring only once.

The clonotype comes from a human donor with glioblastoma. This sample comprised blood, obtained after dendritic cell vaccination. J is TRBJ2-7 and V is TRBV4-2, with D unresolved. Here the CDR3 reads CASTSGTSPGAYEQYF. CDR3 coding DNA: TGTGCCAGCACTTCAGGTACGTCTCCCGGCGCCTACGAGCAGTACTTC.